A single sample is the source of the 22 T cell receptor beta chains below, sequenced in a study of CXCR3-negative and CXCR3-positive naive CD8 T cells. UMI labels and 5' RACE were used to prepare the TRB cDNA libraries. TCRdb re-called the 5' RACE reads, yielding one record per CDR3 amino acid sequence without DNA. Listed are 100,000 to 150,000 distinct CDR3 sequences; 0.29% falls within the top ten. The sequencing input was naive CXCR3- CD8+ T cells from blood. Specified subset: CD45RO-CCR7+CD27+CD95- naive CD8+ T cells lacking CXCR3 (TNR3-). These receptors were collected from a human donor in good health. Some clones in this sample may be carry-over from other donors' samples.

The gene calls are TRBV6-5 and TRBJ2-3; the D call of TRBD2 rests on TCRdb alone, since no DNA is present to check it. The CDR3 sequence is 16 residues long. Germline V gene data show CDR1 as MNHEY and CDR2 as SVGAGI. The CDR3 here is CASSYSLAGIADTQYF.

The genes are TRBV7-9 and TRBJ2-7; TCRdb's D call of TRBD1 is untestable without DNA. The germline V gene encodes CDR1 SEHNR and CDR2 FQNEAQ (reference sequence). CDR3 length equals 15 residues. The chain's CDR3 is CASSTHRDGTYEQYF.

The V call is TRBV10-3, the J call TRBJ2-5. Looked up from germline, CDR1 is ENHRY and CDR2 is SYGVKD. There are 14 residues in the CDR3. This CDR3 is CAISESDRTETQYF.

V is TRBV9 and J is TRBJ2-1; TCRdb indicates TRBD2, and absent DNA this call remains unverified. The length of the CDR3 is 15 residues. Germline V gene lookup returns CDR1 SGDLS and CDR2 YYNGEE. The CDR3 here is CASSVSGSGHNEQFF.

This chain connects TRBV13 to TRBJ2-7; TCRdb gives TRBD2 as the D gene, but with no DNA this cannot be confirmed. This CDR3 is 13 amino acids long. Germline values: CDR1 PRHDT, CDR2 FYEKMQ (reference sequence). CDR3: CASSSGPIYEQYF.

This chain uses TRBV29-1 with TRBJ2-1; TCRdb gives TRBD1 as the D gene, but with no DNA this cannot be confirmed. Germline V gene data show CDR1 as SQVTM and CDR2 as ANQGSEA. The CDR3 spans 13 residues. This CDR3 reads CSIGTGETNEQFF.

V is TRBV29-1 and J is TRBJ1-1. CDR3 size: 13 residues. From germline, CDR1 is SQVTM and CDR2 ANQGSEA. The CDR3 reads CSVVGYQDTEAFF. Full variable domain (rest looked up from reference TRBV29-1 and TRBJ1-1): SAVISQKPSRDICQRGTSLTIQCQVDSQVTMMFWYRQQPGQSLTLIATANQGSEATYESGFVIDKFPISRPNLTFSTLTVSNMSPEDSSIYLCSVVGYQDTEAFFGQGTRLTVV.

This chain uses TRBV6-6 with TRBJ2-2; the D gene TCRdb calls, TRBD2, cannot be checked with no DNA. The CDR3 sequence is 16 residues long. Germline CDR1 is MNHNY and CDR2 is SVGAGI (reference sequence). The CDR3 region is CASSILAGEGTGELFF.

This chain links TRBV20-1 with TRBJ2-3; the TRBD2 assignment by TCRdb is unverifiable without DNA. The CDR3 is 19 residues long. The germline gives CDR1 DFQATT, CDR2 SNEGSKA (reference sequence). CDR3 sequence: CSARDPPVLAGGPPDTQYF.

This chain links TRBV1 with TRBJ1-5; TCRdb picks TRBD1, but there is no DNA to check that call. TRBV1 is deemed a pseudogene. This CDR3 is built from 20 residues. This CDR3 is CTSSQYRGPNGKYSNQPQHF.

The rearrangement joins TRBV20-1 to TRBJ2-7; TCRdb's D gene call, TRBD2, goes unchecked for lack of DNA. The germline V gene has CDR1 DFQATT and CDR2 SNEGSKA (reference sequence). The CDR3 has 18 amino acids. CDR3 sequence: CSARPSRGTSGKSYEQYF.

The chain is built from TRBV7-9 and TRBJ1-1; the TCRdb D gene call, TRBD1, has no DNA to confirm it. The CDR3 spans 16 residues. Germline lookup yields CDR1 SEHNR and CDR2 FQNEAQ (reference sequence). CDR3 protein: CASSSKPGFPNTEAFF.

The J gene is TRBJ2-7, the V gene TRBV5-1; TCRdb reports TRBD1, a call that lacks DNA to check it against. The CDR3 is made up of 15 amino acids. Germline V lookup: CDR1 SGHRS, CDR2 YFSETQ. CDR3 sequence: CASSLTGLLPGEQYF. The variable domain in full, with the rest retrieved from reference TRBV5-1 and TRBJ2-7, is KAGVTQTPRYLIKTRGQQVTLSCSPISGHRSVSWYQQTPGQGLQFLFEYFSETQRNKGNFPGRFSGRQFSNSRSEMNVSTLELGDSALYLCASSLTGLLPGEQYFGPGTRLTVT.

CDR3 region: CASSFANEQYF. V usage is TRBV28 and J usage is TRBJ2-4. Germline V gene sequence: CDR1 MDHEN, CDR2 SYDVKM. The CDR3 is made up of 11 amino acids.

The chain uses TRBV9 and TRBJ1-2. The CDR3 contains 12 residues. From germline, CDR1 is SGDLS and CDR2 YYNGEE. The chain's CDR3 is CASSVDPYGYTF.

V usage is TRBV7-9 and J usage is TRBJ2-2. Germline lookup yields CDR1 SEHNR and CDR2 FQNEAQ (reference sequence). The CDR3 runs 20 residues. The CDR3 is CASSSTSGNYFYSNTGELFF.

This chain links TRBV5-1 with TRBJ2-1. Germline-derived CDR1 and CDR2 are SGHRS and YFSETQ. The CDR3 has 12 amino acids. This CDR3 is CASSWAGNEQFF.

The chain combines TRBV15 with TRBJ2-7; TCRdb returns TRBD1, unconfirmable since there is no DNA. CDR1 LNHNV and CDR2 YYDKDF come from the germline V gene (reference sequence). The CDR3 length is 16 residues. The CDR3 reads CATSRDKAGTAYEQYF.

The chain couples TRBV28 to TRBJ2-3; absent DNA, TCRdb's TRBD1 call cannot be checked. This CDR3 region has 14 residues. CDR1 is MDHEN and CDR2 is SYDVKM in the germline V gene. This CDR3 is CASTRDGGTDTQYF.

This chain uses TRBV12-3 or TRBV12-4 with TRBJ2-1; the D call from TCRdb, TRBD2, cannot be confirmed without DNA. CDR3 size: 16 residues. CDR3 sequence reads: CASSSVEGSSYNEQFF.

This chain joins TRBV12-3 or TRBV12-4 and TRBJ2-2; TCRdb indicates TRBD1, and absent DNA this call remains unverified. The CDR3 is 15 amino acids. The CDR3 sequence is CASRPSGPNTGELFF.

J is TRBJ2-1 and V is TRBV11-2. The CDR3 runs 15 residues. Germline CDR1 reads SGHAT; CDR2 reads FQNNGV. The CDR3: CASSLEWTSYNEQFF.